These T cell receptor beta chains were read from a single sample in a study of shared clonotypes between healthy human individuals. The protocol was immunoSEQ multiplex PCR, while the TCRdb copy is restricted to in-frame clones and leaves out a portion. The sample has about 490,000 clones; 79% are singletons. Source material: PBMCs. The receptors originated from a woman in her thirties or forties in good health. Some clones in this sample may be carry-over from other donors' samples. CDR3s include the opening cysteine and the closing phenylalanine or tryptophan. A D gene is named only where the DNA matches it firmly. Not all rows give a size; the values are once, few, many and, for expanded clones, a class.

d_call clone_size j_call v_call cdr3_nt cdr3_aa
NA few TRBJ2-5 TRBV7-2 TGTGCCAGCAGCTTGAACAGGGGAGGTGAGACCCAGTACTTC CASSLNRGGETQYF
NA NA TRBJ2-7 TRBV18 TGTGCCAGCTCACCACAGGCAGGGGACTACGAGCAGTACTTC CASSPQAGDYEQYF
TRBD2 NA TRBJ2-2 TRBV27 TGTGCCAGCAGTTTATCATTCGGCGGGAGGAAAGCCGGGGAGCTGTTTTTT CASSLSFGGRKAGELFF
NA NA TRBJ2-7 TRBV9 TGTGCCAGCAGCGTAGAGGCTAGATCCTTGCAGTACTTC CASSVEARSLQYF
NA NA TRBJ2-3 TRBV11-1 TGTGCCAGCAGCTTTGTGGGGGAGATCGGCACAGATACGCAGTATTTT CASSFVGEIGTDTQYF
TRBD2 few TRBJ2-7 TRBV27 TGTGCCAGCAGTTTAGAACCCGGCTTTCCGGGGACTAGCGATACCTACGAGCAGTACTTC CASSLEPGFPGTSDTYEQYF
TRBD2 NA TRBJ2-1 TRBV7-9 TGTGCCAGCAGCTTAGGGGGACTAGGGATTGAGCAGTTCTTC CASSLGGLGIEQFF
NA NA TRBJ2-1 TRBV7-9 TGTGCCAGCAACGCGGGACGGACCTTATCGGAGCAGTTCTTC CASNAGRTLSEQFF
NA NA TRBJ2-1 TRBV5-1 TGCGCCAGCAGCTTGCTAGAATACAATGAGCAGTTCTTC CASSLLEYNEQFF
TRBD2 NA TRBJ2-1 TRBV2 TGTGCCAGCAGTGAGCGGACTAGCGGCCAGGATGAGCAGTTCTTC CASSERTSGQDEQFF
NA few TRBJ2-7 TRBV6-1 TGTGCCAGCAGGGGGGAGCAGGGGTTTTTCCACGAGCAGTACTTC CASRGEQGFFHEQYF
NA few TRBJ1-1 TRBV27 TGTGCCAGCAGTTGGTCGGCGGACACTGAAGCTTTCTTT CASSWSADTEAFF
NA NA TRBJ2-5 TRBV7-2 TGTGCCAGCAGCACCGGACGCCAAGAGACCCAGTACTTC CASSTGRQETQYF
TRBD1 NA TRBJ2-7 TRBV28 TGTGCCAGCAGTACCCCGGACAGGACCTACGAGCAGTACTTC CASSTPDRTYEQYF
NA NA TRBJ2-1 TRBV15 TGTGCCACCAGCAGAGATGGAGGGTTAGAGCAGTTCTTC CATSRDGGLEQFF
NA once TRBJ1-5 TRBV7-3 TGTGCCAGCAGCGCCGAACAGGGCCAGCCCCAGCATTTT CASSAEQGQPQHF
TRBD1 NA TRBJ1-1 TRBV5-6 TGTGCCAGCAGCTTGAGTGACAGGGAGAACACTGAAGCTTTCTTT CASSLSDRENTEAFF
NA NA TRBJ2-3 TRBV7-2 TGTGCCAGCAGCCCTTACACAGATACGCAGTATTTT CASSPYTDTQYF
NA NA TRBJ2-7 TRBV28 TGTGCCAGCAGTTTAGGACAGTTCTACGAGCAGTACTTC CASSLGQFYEQYF
NA NA TRBJ2-3 TRBV28 TGTGCCAGCAGTAGGACTTTCCGCACAGATACGCAGTATTTT CASSRTFRTDTQYF
NA many TRBJ2-3 TRBV10-3 TGTGCCATCAGACAGGGACTGCCCACAGATACGCAGTATTTT CAIRQGLPTDTQYF
TRBD2 NA TRBJ2-2 TRBV5-4 TGTGCCAGCAGCACCGGACTAGCAAGCGGGGAGCTGTTTTTT CASSTGLASGELFF
NA NA TRBJ1-5 TRBV2 TGTGCCAGCAAGGCATCTAGCAATCAGCCCCAGCATTTT CASKASSNQPQHF